This T cell receptor (beta chain) was captured in a study of identical twins. Points from the study as a whole: Carriage of fewer insertions was seen in abundant cord blood beta clonotypes, whereas memory repertoires showed none. For out-of-frame alpha sequences shared by twins, low generation probability was in excess.

This clonotype was picked up a small number of times. Antigen: not known. Trimming took 1 base from V and 3 from J; bases not matched to a gene: 2. Looked up from germline, CDR1 is MNHEY and CDR2 is SVGAGI. The CDR3 covers 15 residues. Each CDR3 protein is one row after TCRdb ran MiXCR on the 5' RACE reads. The data show approximately 1.8 million distinct CDR3 sequences, with 32% seen just once and around 0.25% held by the top ten. This chain uses TRBV6-5 with TRBJ2-1, with 8 bases lining up with TRBD2. Sequencing used cord blood. This receptor was taken from a newborn girl in good health. CDR3 nucleotides: TGTGCCAGCAGTTACTGGCTAGCGGGCTACAATGAGCAGTTCTTC. It is translated as CASSYWLAGYNEQFF.